This T cell receptor (beta chain) was observed in a study of technical replicates of blood from a few donors (TCRdb year 2017). Notes on this clone: Its antigen has not been determined. No base-level quality is on record; no much larger clone is a single base apart.

Libraries were built with the immunoSEQ multiplex PCR assay. TCRdb retrieved this table from immuneACCESS and kept in-frame rearrangements only. Not all clones are present; in checked studies, unresolved V genes account for under half, and no reason is known for the remainder. The sample contains tens of thousands of clones, over 90% of them found a single time. In total, the top ten clones hold roughly 0.25% of the sample. Spanning cysteine to phenylalanine, the CDR3 consists of 15 amino acids. Just the 45-base CDR3 DNA is kept, in frame starting at base 1. The germline V gene sets CDR1 to MNHNS and CDR2 to SASEGT. Trimming takes 2 bases from V and 8 bases from J, and the germline ends sit 18 bases apart.

The rearrangement joined TRBV6-1 to TRBJ1-2, with TRBD1 tentatively as D gene (6 bases match). The specimen was T cells isolated from PBMCs. The receptor was derived from a human donor in good health. The DNA sequence reads TGTGCCAGCAGTGAAATGGTAGGGGGACGAGAAGGCTACACCTTC. Its protein product is CASSEMVGGREGYTF.